A single sample is the source of the 2 T cell receptor beta chains below, sequenced in a study of shared clonotypes between healthy human individuals. Profiled with immunoSEQ multiplex PCR; TCRdb holds only in-frame clones, not every one. The repertoire holds approximately 700,000 clones, with about 80% as singletons. Specimen: memory CD4+ T cells sorted from blood. The subset denotes: CD45RA-negative fraction. The receptors stem from a woman between 25 and 40 years old in good health.

This chain links TRBV10-3 with TRBJ2-5, with D possibly TRBD1 on 6 matching bases. The CDR3 has 13 amino acids. Trimming took 10 bases from V and 1 from J, leaving 13 bases between them. Germline V gene lookup returns CDR1 ENHRY and CDR2 SYGVKD. The DNA of the CDR3 is TGTGCCACCCGCACAGGGAGCCAAGAGACCCAGTACTTC. It specifies CATRTGSQETQYF.

The chain has TRBV19 and TRBJ2-5; maybe TRBD2 (6 bases). The CDR3 length is 14 residues. Trimming cost V 3 bases and J 4 bases, with 12 bases left between them. Looked up from germline, CDR1 is LNHDA and CDR2 is SQIVND (reference sequence). Written as DNA, the CDR3 is TGTGCCAGTAGTATCCGGGGGACTGGAGAGACCCAGTACTTC. Encoded protein: CASSIRGTGETQYF.